This TCR beta chain was documented in a study of blood T cell repertoires in COVID-19. The assay was immunoSEQ multiplex PCR, and TCRdb's table has in-frame clones only and misses some. The table includes approximately 190,000 clones, roughly four fifths detected once. The sample comprised peripheral blood. The TCR originated in a woman aged 40-49 years with acute or convalescent COVID-19.

The CDR3 DNA sequence: TGTGCCAGCAGTTATAGCCCGGGGGGCGACGAGCAGTACTTC. This sequence encodes CASSYSPGGDEQYF. The rearrangement uses TRBV6-5 and TRBJ2-7; tentative D call: TRBD2 (7 bases). The CDR3 is 14 amino acids. CDR1 MNHEY and CDR2 SVGAGI come from the germline V gene. V gave up 3 bases and J gave up 5 bases, with 14 bases separating them.